The clone carrying this T cell receptor beta chain came up a few times. Its antigen is currently unknown. This sample was included in a study of beta chain features in type 1 diabetes. General study points: VDJ junctions in type 1 diabetes patients carried more deletions and fewer insertions. An over-representation of cells with high TCR expression could result from cDNA sequencing. TCRB CDR3 length was moderately but significantly reduced in all four CD4+ subsets of Type 1 diabetes patients.

With 6 bases removed from V and 5 bases from J, the gap between germline ends came to 11 bases. Germline assignment: CDR1 MNHEY and CDR2 SMNVEV (reference sequence). The CDR3 has 12 residues. CD45RO/CCR7/CD25/CD127/CD95/CD27 sorting isolated CD4+ naive, central memory, regulatory and stem cell-like memory cells. Investigators reverse transcribed all isolated RNA, so they sequenced expressed TCRB transcripts. Here immunoSEQ multiplex PCR was the method, and the copy in TCRdb shows in-frame clones only, minus some. Of 330,000 or so clones in the sample, over 10% were seen once. V usage is TRBV27 and J usage is TRBJ2-7, with D possibly matching TRBD2 (6 bases). The sample comprised naive CD4+ T cells from blood. The receptor was derived from a woman between 18 and 29 years old with type 1 diabetes. The CDR3, as DNA: TGTGCCAGCAGCGATCGGGAGAACGAGCAGTACTTC. This encodes CASSDRENEQYF.